This TCR beta chain was captured in a study of early T cells in non-severe SARS-CoV-2 infection. Whole-study context: Unsorted whole-blood RNA was sequenced in bulk, leaving chains unpaired.

Tagging with unique molecular identifiers was applied to individual cDNA molecules. TCRdb redid the calling of the 5' RACE reads with MiXCR, one entry per CDR3 protein. The sample includes about 66,000 distinct CDR3 sequences, approximately 9.2% of them seen just once. CDR1 is SGHAT and CDR2 is FQNNGV in the germline V gene. CDR3 length: 15 residues. Between the trimmed V and J ends, which lost 9 bases and 0 bases, there was a span of 14 bases. Study-wide results and caveats: VDJdb matching, biased toward anti-spike CD8 responses, missed private and CD4 specificities.

Concerning this clonotype itself: Its antigen is currently unknown.

Input material: whole blood. The chain uses TRBV11-2 and TRBJ2-2; D assignment may be TRBD1 or TRBD2 (6 bases each). This sequence was found in an adult who was a healthcare worker with PCR-confirmed SARS-CoV-2 infection or an uninfected control (not recorded which). Written as DNA, the CDR3 is TGTGCCAGTTATGCGGGACATTCGAACACCGGGGAGCTGTTTTTT. Translating it yields CASYAGHSNTGELFF.